This T cell receptor beta chain was found in a study of cytomegalovirus exposure and HLA in healthy donors. Study-level points and caveats: An analysis that came later showed most CMV-associated TCR beta chains appearing HLA-restricted.

Concerning this clone itself: The antigen remains unidentified.

60 Vbeta and 13 Jbeta primers were used in PCR. Assay: immunoSEQ multiplex PCR; the TCRdb copy retains only in-frame clones and omits some. The profile shows tens of thousands of clones, more than 70% of them singletons. This CDR3 comprises 15 residues. Unmatched junction bases numbered 4, after V lost 6 bases and J lost 2 bases. CDR1 is SNHLY, CDR2 FYNNEI, per germline. The V call is TRBV2, the J call TRBJ1-6; 7 bases line up with TRBD1. The specimen sequenced was PBMCs. The receptor was derived from a man aged 45 to 65 in good health and CMV-seropositive. CDR3 sequence reads: CASRATGAYNSPLHF. Written as DNA, the CDR3 is TGTGCCAGCAGGGCAACAGGGGCCTATAATTCACCCCTCCACTTT.